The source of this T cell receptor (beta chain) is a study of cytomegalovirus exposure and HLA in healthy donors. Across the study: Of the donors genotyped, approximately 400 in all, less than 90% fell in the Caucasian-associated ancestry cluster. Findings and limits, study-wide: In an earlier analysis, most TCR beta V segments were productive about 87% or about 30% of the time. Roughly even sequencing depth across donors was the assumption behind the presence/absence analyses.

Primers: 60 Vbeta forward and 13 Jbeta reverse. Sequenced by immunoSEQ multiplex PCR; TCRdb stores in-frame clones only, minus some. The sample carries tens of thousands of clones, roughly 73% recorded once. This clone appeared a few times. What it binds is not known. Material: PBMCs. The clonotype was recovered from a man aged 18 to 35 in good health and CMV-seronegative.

CDR3 loop: CASTRAGNNEQFF. In DNA form, the CDR3 reads TGTGCCAGCACCCGGGCAGGGAACAATGAGCAGTTCTTC. The chain has TRBV6-5 and TRBJ2-1, with D perhaps TRBD1 (5 bases). CDR1 and CDR2 from the germline V gene are MNHEY and SVGAGI. The CDR3 loop spans 13 amino acids. V was trimmed by 7 bases and J by 5 bases, leaving 12 bases between them.